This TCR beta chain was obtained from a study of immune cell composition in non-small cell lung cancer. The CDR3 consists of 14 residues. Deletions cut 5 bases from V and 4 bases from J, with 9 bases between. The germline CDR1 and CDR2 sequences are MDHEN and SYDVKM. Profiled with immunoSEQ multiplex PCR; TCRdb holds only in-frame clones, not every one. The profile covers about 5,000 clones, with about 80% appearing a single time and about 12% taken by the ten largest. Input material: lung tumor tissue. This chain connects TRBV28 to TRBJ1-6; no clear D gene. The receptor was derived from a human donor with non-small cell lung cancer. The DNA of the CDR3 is TGTGCCAGCAGTCGTTGGGATTATAATTCACCCCTCCACTTT. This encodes CASSRWDYNSPLHF.